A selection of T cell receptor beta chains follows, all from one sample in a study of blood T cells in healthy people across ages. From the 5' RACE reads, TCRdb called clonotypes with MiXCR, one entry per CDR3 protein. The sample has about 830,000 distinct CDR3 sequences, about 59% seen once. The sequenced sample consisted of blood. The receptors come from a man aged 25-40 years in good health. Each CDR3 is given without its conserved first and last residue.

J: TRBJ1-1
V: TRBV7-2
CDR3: ASSPGAGQTGKGEAF

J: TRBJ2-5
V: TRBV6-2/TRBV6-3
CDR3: ASKETSGGIETQY

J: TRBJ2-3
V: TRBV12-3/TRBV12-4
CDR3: ASSFEVAVSDTQY

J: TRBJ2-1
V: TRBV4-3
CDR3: ASSRDSFSSYNEQF

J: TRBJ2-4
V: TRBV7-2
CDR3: ASSHPSGGIQY

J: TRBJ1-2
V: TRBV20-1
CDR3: SASRRGGNYGYT

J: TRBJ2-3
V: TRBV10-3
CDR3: AISDGGDREYNTQY

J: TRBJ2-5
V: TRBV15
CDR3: ATSREGEQY

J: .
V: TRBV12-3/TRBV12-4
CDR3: VSSPVNEQF

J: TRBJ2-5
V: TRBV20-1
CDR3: SVSGQGETQY

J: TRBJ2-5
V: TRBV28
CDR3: ASSELSQAAAQETQY